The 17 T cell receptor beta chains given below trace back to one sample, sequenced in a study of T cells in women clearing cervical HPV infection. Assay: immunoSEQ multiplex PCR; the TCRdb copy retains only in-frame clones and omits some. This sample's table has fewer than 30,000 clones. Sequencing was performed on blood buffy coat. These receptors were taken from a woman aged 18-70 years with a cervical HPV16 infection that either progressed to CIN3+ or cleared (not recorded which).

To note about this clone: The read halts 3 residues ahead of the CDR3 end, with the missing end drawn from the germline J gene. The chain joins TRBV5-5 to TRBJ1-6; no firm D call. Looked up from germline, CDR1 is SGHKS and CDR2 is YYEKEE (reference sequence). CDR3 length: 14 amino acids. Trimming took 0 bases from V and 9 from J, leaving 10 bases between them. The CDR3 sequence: CASSLEQYSSPLHF. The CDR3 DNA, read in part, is TGTGCCAGCAGCTTGGAACAGTACTCTTCACCC.

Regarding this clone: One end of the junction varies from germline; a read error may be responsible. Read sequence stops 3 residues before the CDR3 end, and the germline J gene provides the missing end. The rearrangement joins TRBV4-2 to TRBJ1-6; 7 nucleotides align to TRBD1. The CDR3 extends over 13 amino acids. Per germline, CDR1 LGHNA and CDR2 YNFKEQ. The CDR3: CASSQNRGSPLHF. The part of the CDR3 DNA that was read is TGCGCCAGCAGCCAAAACAGGGGCTCACCC.

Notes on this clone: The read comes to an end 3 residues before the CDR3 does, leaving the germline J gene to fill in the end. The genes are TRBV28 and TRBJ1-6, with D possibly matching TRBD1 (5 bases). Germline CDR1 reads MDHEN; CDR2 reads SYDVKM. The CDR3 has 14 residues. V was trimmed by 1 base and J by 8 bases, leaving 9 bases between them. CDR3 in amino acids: CASSLSGDDSPLHF. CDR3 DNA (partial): TGTGCCAGCAGTTTATCGGGGGACGATTCACCC.

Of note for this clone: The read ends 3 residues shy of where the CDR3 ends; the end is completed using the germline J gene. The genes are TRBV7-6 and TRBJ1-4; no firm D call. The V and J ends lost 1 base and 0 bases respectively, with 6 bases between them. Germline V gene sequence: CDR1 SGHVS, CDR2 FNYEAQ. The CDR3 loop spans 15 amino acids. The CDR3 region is CASSLERATNEKLFF. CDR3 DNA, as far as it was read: TGTGCCAGCAGCTTAGAGCGGGCAACTAATGAAAAA.

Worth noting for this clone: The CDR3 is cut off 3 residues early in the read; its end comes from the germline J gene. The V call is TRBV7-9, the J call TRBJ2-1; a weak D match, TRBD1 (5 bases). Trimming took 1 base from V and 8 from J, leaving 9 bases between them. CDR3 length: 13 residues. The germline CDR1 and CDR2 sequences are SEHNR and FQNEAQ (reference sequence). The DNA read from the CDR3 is TGTGCCAGCAGCTTAGGGTTAGGGGATGAG. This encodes CASSLGLGDE. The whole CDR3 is CASSLGLGDEQFF.

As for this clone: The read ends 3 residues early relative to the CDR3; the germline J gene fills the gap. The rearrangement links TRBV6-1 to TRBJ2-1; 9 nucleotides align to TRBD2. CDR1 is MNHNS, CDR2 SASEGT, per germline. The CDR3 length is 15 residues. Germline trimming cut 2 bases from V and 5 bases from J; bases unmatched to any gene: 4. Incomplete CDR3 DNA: TGTGCCAGCAGTGAAAGGGTAGCGGGAGACAATGAG. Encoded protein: CASSERVAGDNE. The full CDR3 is CASSERVAGDNEQFF.

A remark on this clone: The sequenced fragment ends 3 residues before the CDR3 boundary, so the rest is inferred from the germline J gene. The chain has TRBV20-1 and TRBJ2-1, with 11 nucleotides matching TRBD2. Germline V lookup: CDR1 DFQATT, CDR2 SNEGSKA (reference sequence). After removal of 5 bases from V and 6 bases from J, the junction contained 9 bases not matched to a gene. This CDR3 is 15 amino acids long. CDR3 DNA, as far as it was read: TGCAGTGCTCCGTCGACTAGCGGGACCTTCAATGAG. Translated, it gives CSAPSTSGTFNE. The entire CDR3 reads CSAPSTSGTFNEQFF.

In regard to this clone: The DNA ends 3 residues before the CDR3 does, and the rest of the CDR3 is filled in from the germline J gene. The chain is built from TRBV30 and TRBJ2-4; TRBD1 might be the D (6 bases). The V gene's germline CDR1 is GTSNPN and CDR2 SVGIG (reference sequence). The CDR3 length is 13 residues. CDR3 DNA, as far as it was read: TGTGCCTGGAGTCCCAGGGGTAACTATGGT. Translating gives CAWSPRGNYG. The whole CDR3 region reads CAWSPRGNYGQYF.

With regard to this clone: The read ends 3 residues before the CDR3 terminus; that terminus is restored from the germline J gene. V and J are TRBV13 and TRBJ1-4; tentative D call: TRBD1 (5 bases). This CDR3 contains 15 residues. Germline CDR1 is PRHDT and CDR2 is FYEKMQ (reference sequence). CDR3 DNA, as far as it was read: TGTGCCAGCAGCCCCGGGACTTGGGGTAATTCACCA. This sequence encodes CASSPGTWGNSP. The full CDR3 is CASSPGTWGNSPLFF.

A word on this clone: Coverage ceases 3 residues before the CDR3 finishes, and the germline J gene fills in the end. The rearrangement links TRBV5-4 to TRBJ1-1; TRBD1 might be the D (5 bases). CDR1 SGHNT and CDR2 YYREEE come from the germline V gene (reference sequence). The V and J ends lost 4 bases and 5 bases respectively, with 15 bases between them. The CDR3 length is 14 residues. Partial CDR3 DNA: TGTGCCAGCAGCCGAGATATAGGGGCGACTGAA. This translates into CASSRDIGATE. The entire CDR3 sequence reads CASSRDIGATEAFF.

The sequenced part of the CDR3 DNA is TGCAGTGCTAACCCCACAGCAGGTACG. This sequence encodes CSANPTAGT. The entire CDR3 protein reads CSANPTAGTQYF. The chain joins TRBV20-1 to TRBJ2-3; no definite D call. The read ends 3 residues shy of where the CDR3 ends; the end is completed using the germline J gene. Trimming took 4 bases from V and 8 from J, leaving 13 bases between them. The CDR3 loop spans 12 amino acids. Germline CDR1 reads DFQATT; CDR2 reads SNEGSKA (reference sequence).

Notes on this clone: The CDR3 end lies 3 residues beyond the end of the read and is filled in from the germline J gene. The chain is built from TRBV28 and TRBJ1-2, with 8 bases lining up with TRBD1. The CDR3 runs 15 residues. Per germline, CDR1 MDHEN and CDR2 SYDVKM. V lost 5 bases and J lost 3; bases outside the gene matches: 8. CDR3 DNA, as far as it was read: TGTGCCAGCAGTACTCCAGGGGGCATTGACTATGGC. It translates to CASSTPGGIDYG. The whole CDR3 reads CASSTPGGIDYGYTF.

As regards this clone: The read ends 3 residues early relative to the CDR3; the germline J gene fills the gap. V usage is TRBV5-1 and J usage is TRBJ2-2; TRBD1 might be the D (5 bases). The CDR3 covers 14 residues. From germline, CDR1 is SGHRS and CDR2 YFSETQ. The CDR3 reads CASSLQGTNEKLFF. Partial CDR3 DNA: TGCGCCAGCAGCTTGCAGGGAACTAATGAAAAG. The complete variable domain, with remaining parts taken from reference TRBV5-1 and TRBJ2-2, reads KAGVTQTPRYLIKTRGQQVTLSCSPISGHRSVSWYQQTPGQGLQFLFEYFSETQRNKGNFPGRFSGRQFSNSRSEMNVSTLELGDSALYLCASSLQGTNEKLFFGEGSRLTVL.

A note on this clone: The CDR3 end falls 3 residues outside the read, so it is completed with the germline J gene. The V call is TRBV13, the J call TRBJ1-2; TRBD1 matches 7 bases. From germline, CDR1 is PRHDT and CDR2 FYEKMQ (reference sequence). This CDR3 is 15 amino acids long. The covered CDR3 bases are TGTGCCAGCAGCTTCAGGGGGGTCTCCTACAATGAC. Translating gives CASSFRGVSYND. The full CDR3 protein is CASSFRGVSYNDYTF.

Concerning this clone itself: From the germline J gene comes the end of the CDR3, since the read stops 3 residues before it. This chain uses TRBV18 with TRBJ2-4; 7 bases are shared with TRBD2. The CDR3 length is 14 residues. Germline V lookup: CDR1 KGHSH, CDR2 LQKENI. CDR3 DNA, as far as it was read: TGTGCCAGCTCACCAGCGGGAGCTAACTATGGT. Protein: CASSPAGANYG. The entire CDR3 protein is CASSPAGANYGQYF.

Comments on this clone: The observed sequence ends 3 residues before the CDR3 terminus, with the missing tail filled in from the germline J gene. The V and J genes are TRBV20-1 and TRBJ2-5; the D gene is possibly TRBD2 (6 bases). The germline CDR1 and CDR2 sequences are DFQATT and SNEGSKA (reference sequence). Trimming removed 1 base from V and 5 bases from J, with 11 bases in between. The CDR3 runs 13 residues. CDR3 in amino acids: CSARVEGGETQYF. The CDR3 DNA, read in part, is TGCAGTGCTAGAGTGGAGGGCGGGGAGACC.

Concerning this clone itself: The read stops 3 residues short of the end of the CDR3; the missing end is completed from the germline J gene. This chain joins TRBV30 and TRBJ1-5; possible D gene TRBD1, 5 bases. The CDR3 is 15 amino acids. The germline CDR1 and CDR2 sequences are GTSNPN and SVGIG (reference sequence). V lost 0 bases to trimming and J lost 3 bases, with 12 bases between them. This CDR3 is CAWSVHGAPNQPQHF. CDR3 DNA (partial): TGTGCCTGGAGTGTGCATGGGGCCCCCAATCAGCCC.